Presented here are 25 T cell receptor beta chains from one specimen sequenced in a study of blood T cell repertoires in COVID-19. Using immunoSEQ multiplex PCR, the repertoire was profiled, and TCRdb retains in-frame clones only, with some absent. This table has 200,000 to 250,000 clones, around 88% appearing once. What was sequenced was PBMCs or T cells enriched from blood (not recorded which). The receptors were sampled from a woman in her forties or fifties with acute COVID-19.

This clone has more than one count but fewer than ten. The chain combines TRBV27 with TRBJ2-1; no clear D. Germline CDR1 reads MNHEY; CDR2 reads SMNVEV (reference sequence). V was trimmed by 3 bases and J by 0 bases, leaving 3 bases between them. The CDR3 covers 13 residues. The CDR3 DNA follows: TGTGCCAGCAGTTTCAGCTCCTACAATGAGCAGTTCTTC. This codes for CASSFSSYNEQFF.

The V and J genes are TRBV6-1 and TRBJ1-3, with TRBD1 matching over 8 bases. V lost 3 bases and J lost 3; bases outside the gene matches: 10. This CDR3 is 17 amino acids long. Per the germline V gene, CDR1 is MNHNS and CDR2 is SASEGT. CDR3 sequence (DNA): TGTGCCAGCAGTGATTGGACAGGGACCCTGGATGGAAACACCATATATTTT. It translates to CASSDWTGTLDGNTIYF.

The V call is TRBV7-9, the J call TRBJ2-5; the match to TRBD2 covers 10 bases. The V segment lost 6 bases and the J segment 5 bases; nucleotides outside the gene matches: 9. The germline gives CDR1 SEHNR, CDR2 FQNEAQ (reference sequence). This CDR3 spans 15 amino acids. Written as DNA, the CDR3 is TGTGCCAGCAGGAACACGGGACTAGCGACGGAGACCCAGTACTTC. Translating gives CASRNTGLATETQYF.

The chain combines TRBV28 with TRBJ2-3; 7 bases are a match to TRBD2. Germline values: CDR1 MDHEN, CDR2 SYDVKM. Trimming cost V 3 bases and J 2 bases; bases outside gene matches: 8. CDR3 length equals 16 residues. CDR3 region: CASSLVGEGPTDTQYF. CDR3 in DNA: TGTGCCAGCAGTTTGGTCGGGGAGGGCCCCACAGATACGCAGTATTTT. Full variable domain (missing parts from reference TRBV28 and TRBJ2-3): DVKVTQSSRYLVKRTGEKVFLECVQDMDHENMFWYRQDPGLGLRLIYFSYDVKMKEKGDIPEGYSVSREKKERFSLILESASTNQTSMYLCASSLVGEGPTDTQYFGPGTRLTVL.

The rearrangement joins TRBV18 to TRBJ2-2; 7 bases map to TRBD1. The germline V gene has CDR1 KGHSH and CDR2 LQKENI. V shed 4 bases and J 0 bases; nucleotides not matched to a gene: 5. The CDR3 loop spans 16 amino acids. In nucleotides, the CDR3 is TGTGCCAGCTCACACGACAGGGCGGCGAACACCGGGGAGCTGTTTTTT. Its protein is CASSHDRAANTGELFF.

The genes are TRBV14 and TRBJ1-1, with D maybe TRBD1 (5 bases). From germline, CDR1 is SGHDN and CDR2 FVKESK. The V gene lost 2 bases and the J gene lost 5 bases, with 24 bases spanning the gap. The CDR3 sequence is 18 residues long. The CDR3 protein is CASSQQEGPPLGGTEAFF. DNA of the CDR3: TGTGCCAGCAGCCAACAAGAGGGCCCCCCCCTGGGGGGGACTGAAGCTTTCTTT.

The chain carries TRBV5-1 and TRBJ2-1; 14 bases fit TRBD2. Per germline, CDR1 SGHRS and CDR2 YFSETQ. V shed 4 bases, J shed 15 bases, and the junction held 6 bases outside the gene matches. CDR3 length equals 13 residues. CDR3 loop: CASSTGLAGVRFF. In nucleotides, the CDR3 is TGCGCCAGCAGCACGGGACTAGCGGGAGTCCGGTTCTTC. The full variable domain, its missing parts supplied by reference TRBV5-1 and TRBJ2-1, is KAGVTQTPRYLIKTRGQQVTLSCSPISGHRSVSWYQQTPGQGLQFLFEYFSETQRNKGNFPGRFSGRQFSNSRSEMNVSTLELGDSALYLCASSTGLAGVRFFGPGTRLTVL.

The genes are TRBV6-5 and TRBJ2-7; no clear D. Germline V gives CDR1 MNHEY, CDR2 SVGAGI. The CDR3 consists of 14 residues. V was pared by 5 bases and J by 0 bases, with 11 bases between. CDR3 in amino acids: CASSLGYSSYEQYF. CDR3 bases: TGTGCCAGCAGTCTCGGATACAGCTCCTACGAGCAGTACTTC.

CDR3: CASSELSQGTPPTDTQYF. The CDR3 nucleotides read TGCGCCAGCAGTGAGTTATCTCAGGGGACGCCCCCCACAGATACGCAGTATTTT. The chain joins TRBV10-1 to TRBJ2-3; TRBD1 is a possible D gene (6 bases). The CDR3 is made up of 18 amino acids. The germline V gene encodes CDR1 WNHNN and CDR2 SYGVQD (reference sequence). Trimming removed 1 base from V and 2 bases from J, with 19 bases in between.

The table lists this clone with a count of one. This chain connects TRBV5-4 to TRBJ1-1; D might be TRBD1 (5 bases). V was pared by 4 bases and J by 1 base, with 14 bases between. Germline values: CDR1 SGHNT, CDR2 YYREEE (reference sequence). The CDR3 spans 15 residues. This chain's CDR3 is CASSVTGLSNTEAFF. The CDR3 DNA is TGTGCCAGCAGCGTAACGGGACTCTCGAACACTGAAGCTTTCTTT.

The V gene is TRBV30, the J gene TRBJ2-5, with 8 bases matching TRBD2. V lost 2 bases to trimming and J lost 5 bases; unmatched junction nucleotides: 7. From germline, CDR1 is GTSNPN and CDR2 SVGIG (reference sequence). The CDR3 sequence is 14 residues long. The CDR3 bases are TGTGCCTGGAGTCGGGAGGGGCATCGGGAGACCCAGTACTTC. This sequence encodes CAWSREGHRETQYF.

This chain joins TRBV4-2 and TRBJ2-3, with TRBD2 as a possible D gene (5 bases). The CDR3 totals 16 residues. Trimming took off 7 bases at V and 2 bases at J, with 19 bases between the two ends. Germline CDR1 LGHNA, CDR2 YNFKEQ. The CDR3 loop reads CASMQGQRPSTDTQYF. The CDR3 DNA sequence: TGTGCCAGCATGCAAGGCCAGCGGCCCTCCACAGATACGCAGTATTTT.

The chain combines TRBV4-1 with TRBJ1-1; D may be TRBD1 (5 bases). Germline V CDR1 and CDR2: MGHRA, YSYEKL. The CDR3 has 15 residues. With 7 bases removed from V and 0 bases from J, the gap between germline ends came to 15 bases. The CDR3 nucleotides read TGCGCCAGCAACCCCCAGGAAGGGGTGAACACTGAAGCTTTCTTT. It encodes CASNPQEGVNTEAFF.

This rearrangement joins TRBV4-1 to TRBJ1-5, with D unresolved. Germline CDR1 reads MGHRA; CDR2 reads YSYEKL. This CDR3 is built from 16 residues. V lost 1 base and J lost 0, with 10 bases in between. CDR3 in DNA: TGCGCCAGCAGCCAAGTCATGGGCTATAGCAATCAGCCCCAGCATTTT. Its protein is CASSQVMGYSNQPQHF.

The rearrangement links TRBV2 to TRBJ2-7; 10 positions agree with TRBD1. Per the germline V gene, CDR1 is SNHLY and CDR2 is FYNNEI. V gave up 4 bases and J gave up 3 bases; unmatched junction bases: 3. The CDR3 extends over 14 amino acids. The CDR3 region has the DNA TGTGCCAGCAGTGGAGGGACAGGGGTCTACGAGCAGTACTTC. It codes for CASSGGTGVYEQYF.

This clone came up once. V usage is TRBV5-4 and J usage is TRBJ1-4, with TRBD1 as a possible D gene (6 bases). Looked up from germline, CDR1 is SGHNT and CDR2 is YYREEE (reference sequence). Deletions cut 0 bases from V and 8 bases from J, with 17 bases between. The CDR3 has 16 residues. CDR3 loop: CASSLAGRRGGEKLFF. The CDR3 DNA sequence: TGTGCCAGCAGCTTGGCAGGTCGCAGGGGCGGAGAAAAACTGTTTTTT. Supplemented by reference TRBV5-4 and TRBJ1-4, the full variable domain reads ETGVTQSPTHLIKTRGQQVTLRCSSQSGHNTVSWYQQALGQGPQFIFQYYREEENGRGNFPPRFSGLQFPNYSSELNVNALELDDSALYLCASSLAGRRGGEKLFFGSGTQLSVL.

The rearrangement joins TRBV19 to TRBJ1-5; 11 positions match TRBD1. The CDR3 totals 16 residues. Germline lookup yields CDR1 LNHDA and CDR2 SQIVND (reference sequence). The V segment lost 6 bases and the J segment 7 bases; nucleotides outside the gene matches: 11. The CDR3 DNA sequence: TGTGCCAGTAGCCTCACCGGGACAGGGGGTCGACAGCCCCAGCATTTT. Encoded protein: CASSLTGTGGRQPQHF.

The rearrangement links TRBV30 to TRBJ2-3, with 10 bases identical to TRBD2. The J segment lost 4 bases and the V segment lost 8 bases, leaving 9 bases of the junction unmatched. Germline lookup yields CDR1 GTSNPN and CDR2 SVGIG (reference sequence). The CDR3 runs 14 residues. The CDR3: CASTGTSVADTQYF. The CDR3 DNA reads as TGTGCCAGCACCGGGACTAGCGTGGCAGATACGCAGTATTTT.

The chain couples TRBV11-3 to TRBJ2-3, with D perhaps matching TRBD2 (5 bases). In germline, CDR1 is SGHNT, CDR2 YENEEA. The CDR3 totals 13 residues. Trimming removed 2 bases from V and 3 bases from J, with 6 bases in between. DNA of the CDR3: TGTGCCAGCAGCTTACGAGGGACAGATACGCAGTATTTT. Translated: CASSLRGTDTQYF.

J is TRBJ2-2 and V is TRBV6-4; 9 bases match TRBD2. Germline lookup yields CDR1 MRHNA and CDR2 SNTAGT. The CDR3 has 15 amino acids. The J segment lost 3 bases and the V segment lost 8 bases, leaving 7 bases of the junction unmatched. The CDR3 spells CASYPGLADTGELFF. The CDR3, as DNA: TGTGCCAGCTACCCGGGACTAGCCGACACCGGGGAGCTGTTTTTT.

The J gene is TRBJ2-7, the V gene TRBV28; 7 positions match TRBD1. CDR1 is MDHEN, CDR2 SYDVKM, per germline. The CDR3 is 14 amino acids. Trimming at V came to 7 bases and at J to 3 bases, leaving 9 bases not matched to a gene. The CDR3, as DNA: TGTGCCAGCATACCCCAGGGGGACAACTACGAGCAGTACTTC. Protein sequence: CASIPQGDNYEQYF.

The V call is TRBV6-5, the J call TRBJ2-7; D perhaps matches TRBD1 (5 bases). This CDR3 contains 14 residues. Between the trimmed V and J ends, which lost 7 bases and 2 bases, there was a span of 15 bases. Germline CDR1 reads MNHEY; CDR2 reads SVGAGI. The CDR3 region is CASTPAGKTYEQYF. DNA of the CDR3: TGTGCCAGCACCCCGGCAGGGAAAACCTACGAGCAGTACTTC.

This rearrangement joins TRBV7-2 to TRBJ2-3; the D gene is possibly TRBD2 (6 bases). CDR1 and CDR2 (germline): SGHTA, FQGNSA. Trimming shortened V by 5 bases and J by 2 bases, and 14 bases separated the two germline ends. There are 15 residues in the CDR3. CDR3 sequence reads: CASSHQAGYTDTQYF. The DNA for the CDR3 is TGTGCCAGCAGCCATCAGGCGGGGTACACAGATACGCAGTATTTT.

The V call is TRBV29-1, the J call TRBJ2-2, with unresolved D. The germline V gene encodes CDR1 SQVTM and CDR2 ANQGSEA. Trimming stripped 7 bases from V and 1 base from J, with 13 bases between. This CDR3 is 14 amino acids long. The CDR3 region has the DNA TGCAGCGCCAAAGCGAGAGAGAACACCGGGGAGCTGTTTTTT. Amino acids: CSAKARENTGELFF.

This clone is a singleton in its sample. V usage is TRBV4-3 and J usage is TRBJ2-1; D unclear. The V and J ends lost 0 bases and 7 bases respectively, with 13 bases between them. CDR1 and CDR2 (germline): LGHNA, YSLEER. The CDR3 is 15 amino acids. CDR3 in DNA: TGCGCCAGCAGCCAAGATCTATCCGGGTTTAATGAGCAGTTCTTC. It is translated as CASSQDLSGFNEQFF.